The 21 T cell receptor beta chains presented below share a single source sample, sequenced in a study of T cell changes during pregnancy in multiple sclerosis. Here immunoSEQ multiplex PCR was the method, and the copy in TCRdb shows in-frame clones only, minus some. The table lists about 52,000 clones, 92% of them singletons. Source: CD4+ T cells from peripheral blood mononuclear cells, taken in the third trimester of pregnancy. The source of these receptors is a female donor with multiple sclerosis, enrolled in a pregnancy study.

The J gene is TRBJ1-1, the V gene TRBV7-2; TRBD1 agrees at 8 bases. J lost 5 bases, V lost 5 bases, and 4 bases had no gene match. This CDR3 has 13 amino acids. Germline V gene sequence: CDR1 SGHTA, CDR2 FQGNSA. Here the CDR3 reads CASSRTGRTEAFF. The CDR3 DNA reads TGTGCCAGCAGCCGGACAGGGCGGACTGAAGCTTTCTTT.

This sequence joins TRBV7-2 and TRBJ1-3; TRBD1 is a possible D gene (5 bases). Trimming took 0 bases from V and 0 from J, leaving 9 bases between them. The germline CDR1 and CDR2 sequences are SGHTA and FQGNSA. CDR3 length equals 16 residues. This CDR3 is CASSLAGGHSGNTIYF. The CDR3 DNA reads TGTGCCAGCAGCTTAGCGGGGGGTCACTCTGGAAACACCATATATTTT.

This chain joins TRBV6-5 and TRBJ1-2; 10 bases line up with TRBD1. The CDR3 runs to 15 residues. With V trimmed by 2 bases and J by 4 bases, 4 bases remained unmatched. Germline CDR1 and CDR2: MNHEY and SVGAGI. This CDR3 is CASSYATGGFYGYTF. As DNA, the CDR3 is TGTGCCAGCAGTTACGCGACAGGGGGCTTCTATGGCTACACCTTC.

This clone is a singleton in its sample. This sequence joins TRBV4-1 and TRBJ1-2; D uncertain. V lost 4 bases and J 6 bases, leaving 18 bases between the germline ends. Germline CDR1 MGHRA, CDR2 YSYEKL. This CDR3 has 15 amino acids. The CDR3 bases are TGCGCCAGCAGCCTCCAGACTCCCATGGTCCATGGCTACACCTTC. Residues: CASSLQTPMVHGYTF.

The chain joins TRBV7-6 to TRBJ1-1, with 7 positions matching TRBD1. This CDR3 contains 13 residues. CDR1 and CDR2 (germline): SGHVS, FNYEAQ. V lost 2 bases and J lost 5; bases outside the gene matches: 2. The CDR3 region has the DNA TGTGCCAGCAGCTTAACGACAGGGACTGAAGCTTTCTTT. Its protein product is CASSLTTGTEAFF.

The V gene is TRBV6-4, the J gene TRBJ2-3; 12 bases line up with TRBD2. Losses at the gene ends were 0 bases for V and 5 bases for J; bases not matched to a gene: 0. The germline CDR1 and CDR2 sequences are MRHNA and SNTAGT. The CDR3 sequence is 15 residues long. CDR3 in DNA: TGTGCCAGCAGTGACTCGACTAGCGGGGGAGATACGCAGTATTTT. Amino acid sequence: CASSDSTSGGDTQYF.

The CDR3 protein is CASSVAGFRGSGNTIYF. The DNA of the CDR3 is TGTGCCAGCAGCGTAGCGGGGTTTAGGGGGAGTGGAAACACCATATATTTT. This chain links TRBV9 with TRBJ1-3; D possibly corresponds to TRBD1 (6 bases). Germline V gene sequence: CDR1 SGDLS, CDR2 YYNGEE. Trimming pared 0 bases from V and 3 bases from J, leaving 16 bases between. The CDR3 spans 17 residues.

The J gene is TRBJ2-3, the V gene TRBV2; maybe TRBD2 (6 bases). Deletions cut 6 bases from V and 6 bases from J, with 19 bases between. The length of the CDR3 is 15 residues. In germline, CDR1 is SNHLY, CDR2 FYNNEI. CDR3 DNA sequence: TGTGCCAGCAGCCAAGGAGGGCAGTCGTGGGATACGCAGTATTTT. It translates to CASSQGGQSWDTQYF.

J is TRBJ1-2 and V is TRBV7-9, with 10 bases aligning to TRBD1. Per germline, CDR1 SEHNR and CDR2 FQNEAQ (reference sequence). The V gene end was trimmed by 6 bases and the J gene end by 4 bases; junction bases not matched to a gene: 8. The CDR3 has 15 amino acids. The CDR3 loop is CASRDDRGRFYGYTF. The CDR3 DNA reads TGTGCCAGCAGGGACGACAGGGGGCGCTTCTATGGCTACACCTTC.

This chain joins TRBV5-1 and TRBJ1-1; weak D call: TRBD1 (5 bases). From germline, CDR1 is SGHRS and CDR2 YFSETQ. With 4 bases removed from V and 1 base from J, the gap between germline ends came to 14 bases. The CDR3 contains 15 residues. The CDR3, as DNA: TGCGCCAGCAGCCTGGGGGGGGGATCGAACACTGAAGCTTTCTTT. Its translation: CASSLGGGSNTEAFF.

This clone is a singleton in its sample. The J gene is TRBJ1-6, the V gene TRBV2, with D possibly matching TRBD1 (5 bases). The CDR3 is 14 amino acids. Germline CDR1 SNHLY, CDR2 FYNNEI. V lost 1 base and J 10 bases, leaving 11 bases between the germline ends. The CDR3 loop reads CASSEDRWRSPLHF. The CDR3 DNA sequence: TGTGCCAGCAGTGAAGACAGGTGGCGGTCACCCCTCCACTTT.

The chain joins TRBV6-5 to TRBJ1-5; TRBD1 aligns across 7 bases. Per the germline V gene, CDR1 is MNHEY and CDR2 is SVGAGI. The ends lost 4 bases at V and 2 bases at J; junction bases unmatched: 2. This CDR3 is built from 14 residues. CDR3 sequence (DNA): TGTGCCAGCAGTTCCACAGGGGGCAATCAGCCCCAGCATTTT. Protein sequence: CASSSTGGNQPQHF.

The rearrangement joins TRBV5-6 to TRBJ2-4, with 12 bases lining up with TRBD2. V lost 1 base, J lost 0 bases, and 2 bases stayed unmatched. This CDR3 is 17 amino acids long. Germline V gives CDR1 SGHDT, CDR2 YYEEEE. For the CDR3, the DNA is TGTGCCAGCAGCTTGAGGACTAGCGGGGTAGCCAAAAACATTCAGTACTTC. Residues: CASSLRTSGVAKNIQYF.

The chain uses TRBV7-9 and TRBJ2-5; D perhaps matches TRBD1 (5 bases). Germline V gene sequence: CDR1 SEHNR, CDR2 FQNEAQ (reference sequence). This CDR3 is built from 14 residues. With 5 bases removed from V and 1 base from J, the gap between germline ends came to 11 bases. CDR3 region: CASSRDSFQETQYF. In nucleotides, the CDR3 is TGTGCCAGCAGCCGCGACAGTTTCCAAGAGACCCAGTACTTC.

The V gene is TRBV5-1, the J gene TRBJ1-2, with a weak D call TRBD1 (5 bases). This CDR3 has 12 residues. Germline V gives CDR1 SGHRS, CDR2 YFSETQ. Deletions cut 1 base from V and 8 bases from J, with 9 bases between. Here the CDR3 DNA reads TGCGCCAGCAGCTTGTCAGGGAACGGCTACACCTTC. This encodes CASSLSGNGYTF.

This chain links TRBV5-6 with TRBJ2-5, with a possible D match to TRBD2 (6 bases). CDR1 and CDR2 from the germline V gene are SGHDT and YYEEEE. Deletions cut 2 bases from V and 4 bases from J, with 9 bases between. CDR3 length: 13 residues. As DNA, the CDR3 is TGTGCCAGCAGCTTCCGGGGAGGAGAGACCCAGTACTTC. This gives the protein CASSFRGGETQYF.

The V and J genes are TRBV15 and TRBJ2-3, with D perhaps matching TRBD2 (6 bases). The CDR3 is 13 residues long. Germline V gives CDR1 LNHNV, CDR2 YYDKDF (reference sequence). V was shortened by 5 bases and J by 6 bases, with 12 bases between the two germline ends. The CDR3 region is CATSPRGFDTQYF. CDR3 DNA sequence: TGTGCCACCAGCCCCCGGGGGTTTGATACGCAGTATTTT.

The chain employs TRBV7-9 and TRBJ1-1, with 10 bases lining up with TRBD1. With 5 bases clipped from V and 10 bases from J, the junction kept 10 bases outside the gene matches. This CDR3 region has 14 residues. The germline V gene encodes CDR1 SEHNR and CDR2 FQNEAQ (reference sequence). The CDR3 protein is CASSGQGDLGGAFF. The CDR3 bases are TGTGCCAGCAGCGGACAGGGGGACCTTGGTGGAGCTTTCTTT.

The chain recombines TRBV7-2 with TRBJ2-7; the match to TRBD2 covers 9 bases. Germline V lookup: CDR1 SGHTA, CDR2 FQGNSA. The length of the CDR3 is 15 residues. J gave up 8 bases and V 7 bases, and 15 bases lay outside the gene matches. CDR3 loop: CASTERGGGVIKQYF. In nucleotides, the CDR3 is TGTGCCAGCACCGAGAGGGGCGGGGGGGTGATCAAGCAGTACTTC.

The chain has TRBV7-2 and TRBJ2-1, with D possibly TRBD2 on 5 matching bases. V lost 2 bases, J lost 5 bases, and 16 bases lay in between. Germline values: CDR1 SGHTA, CDR2 FQGNSA. The CDR3 extends over 16 amino acids. CDR3: CASSLRWSSSHNEQFF. DNA for the CDR3: TGTGCCAGCAGCTTAAGGTGGTCTAGCAGCCACAATGAGCAGTTCTTC.

The chain joins TRBV7-6 to TRBJ2-5; D is unresolved. This CDR3 region has 15 residues. Trimming took 1 base from V and 2 from J, leaving 11 bases between them. Germline V gives CDR1 SGHVS, CDR2 FNYEAQ. The CDR3: CASSLGLGLQETQYF. CDR3 nucleotide sequence: TGTGCCAGCAGCTTAGGACTGGGTCTGCAAGAGACCCAGTACTTC.